This T cell receptor (beta chain) was retrieved from a study of T cell responses to AZD1222 COVID-19 vaccine. Method: immunoSEQ multiplex PCR; TCRdb's copy keeps in-frame clones and lacks some. The sample lists about 150,000 clones; 70% to 90% were seen once. Germline V gene data show CDR1 as LNHDA and CDR2 as SQIVND (reference sequence). Trimming removed 3 bases from V and 6 bases from J, with 17 bases in between. CDR3 length: 16 amino acids. Sequences were derived from peripheral blood, sampled on day 0 of AZD1222 vaccination. This TCR came from an adult in good health. This rearrangement joins TRBV19 to TRBJ2-2; tentative D call: TRBD2 (5 bases). The CDR3, as DNA: TGTGCCAGTAGTATTCGTGACTACGGTGGGGCCGGGGAGCTGTTTTTT. It translates to CASSIRDYGGAGELFF. The full variable domain, completed using reference TRBV19 and TRBJ2-2, is DGGITQSPKYLFRKEGQNVTLSCEQNLNHDAMYWYRQDPGQGLRLIYYSQIVNDFQKGDIAEGYSVSREKKESFPLTVTSAQKNPTAFYLCASSIRDYGGAGELFFGEGSRLTVL.